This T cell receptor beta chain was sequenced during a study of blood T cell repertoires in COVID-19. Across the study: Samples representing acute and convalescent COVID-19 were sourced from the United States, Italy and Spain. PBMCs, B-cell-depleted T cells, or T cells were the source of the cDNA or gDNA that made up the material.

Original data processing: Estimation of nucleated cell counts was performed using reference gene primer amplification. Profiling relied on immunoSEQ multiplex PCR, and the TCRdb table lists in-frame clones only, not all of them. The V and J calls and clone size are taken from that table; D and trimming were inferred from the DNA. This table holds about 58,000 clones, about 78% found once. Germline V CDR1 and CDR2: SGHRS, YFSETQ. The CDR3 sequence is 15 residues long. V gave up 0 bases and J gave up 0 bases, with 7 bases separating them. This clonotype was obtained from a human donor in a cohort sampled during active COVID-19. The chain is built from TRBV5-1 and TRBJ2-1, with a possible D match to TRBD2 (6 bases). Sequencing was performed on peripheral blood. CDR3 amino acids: CASSLDGSSYNEQFF. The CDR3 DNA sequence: TGCGCCAGCAGCTTGGACGGGAGCTCCTACAATGAGCAGTTCTTC. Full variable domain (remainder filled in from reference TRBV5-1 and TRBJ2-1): KAGVTQTPRYLIKTRGQQVTLSCSPISGHRSVSWYQQTPGQGLQFLFEYFSETQRNKGNFPGRFSGRQFSNSRSEMNVSTLELGDSALYLCASSLDGSSYNEQFFGPGTRLTVL.